Each of the 5 T cell receptor beta chains below was sequenced from the same sample in a study of T-cell memory formation after mild COVID-19. TCRdb recomputed calls from the 5' RACE reads with MiXCR, one row per CDR3 protein. The data show around 62,000 distinct CDR3 sequences, roughly 25% seen once. Sequenced material: PBMCs or a T cell subset sorted from them (not recorded which). All receptors derive from a man aged 18 to 30 who had mild COVID-19 (a few samples of this study predate the infection). Cell type and time point are not known.

V is TRBV5-4 and J is TRBJ1-6; no reliable D call. Germline values: CDR1 SGHNT, CDR2 YYREEE (reference sequence). This CDR3 spans 15 amino acids. Trimming took off 4 bases at V and 4 bases at J, with 12 bases between the two ends. The CDR3 here is CASSGETPYNSPLHF. The CDR3 DNA reads TGTGCCAGCAGCGGCGAGACACCTTATAATTCACCCCTCCACTTT. Full variable domain (missing parts from reference TRBV5-4 and TRBJ1-6): ETGVTQSPTHLIKTRGQQVTLRCSSQSGHNTVSWYQQALGQGPQFIFQYYREEENGRGNFPPRFSGLQFPNYSSELNVNALELDDSALYLCASSGETPYNSPLHFGNGTRLTVT.

The chain recombines TRBV12-3 or TRBV12-4 with TRBJ2-3; tentative D call: TRBD2 (5 bases). The CDR3 is 18 residues long. Trimming removed 6 bases at V and 0 bases at J, with 22 bases between. CDR3 bases: TGTGCCAGCAGCCCTCCCATGGGGAGCCCGCCTAGCACAGATACGCAGTATTTT. Its protein product is CASSPPMGSPPSTDTQYF.

Only a few counts were recorded for this clonotype. The rearrangement links TRBV2 to TRBJ2-5; D possibly corresponds to TRBD2 (5 bases). Trimming stripped 0 bases from V and 0 bases from J, with 17 bases between. The CDR3 runs to 18 residues. Germline V lookup: CDR1 SNHLY, CDR2 FYNNEI. CDR3 loop: CASSEALYDYMYQETQYF. Written as DNA, the CDR3 is TGTGCCAGCAGTGAAGCGCTTTATGACTACATGTACCAAGAGACCCAGTACTTC. The full variable domain, its missing parts supplied by reference TRBV2 and TRBJ2-5, is EPEVTQTPSHQVTQMGQEVILRCVPISNHLYFYWYRQILGQKVEFLVSFYNNEISEKSEIFDDQFSVERPDGSNFTLKIRSTKLEDSAMYFCASSEALYDYMYQETQYFGPGTRLLVL.

Within the sample, this clonotype is medium-sized. V usage is TRBV11-2 and J usage is TRBJ2-5; the D gene could be TRBD1 or TRBD2 (5 bases each). CDR3 size: 17 residues. V lost 3 bases and J lost 3, with 20 bases in between. In germline, CDR1 is SGHAT, CDR2 FQNNGV. The CDR3 loop is CASSLGQVEVGEETQYF. CDR3 DNA: TGTGCCAGCAGCTTGGGGCAGGTGGAGGTCGGGGAAGAGACCCAGTACTTC.

The chain joins TRBV28 to TRBJ2-6; no clear D. Trimming removed 6 bases from V and 0 bases from J, with 9 bases in between. CDR1 is MDHEN and CDR2 is SYDVKM in the germline V gene. CDR3 length: 15 amino acids. CDR3 DNA: TGTGCCAGCAGGGGCCCAAGCTCTGGGGCCAACGTCCTGACTTTC. Amino acids: CASRGPSSGANVLTF.